Listed below are T cell receptor beta chains from one sample, sequenced in a study of technical replicates of blood from a few donors. The repertoire was sequenced with immunoSEQ multiplex PCR; TCRdb's copy has only in-frame clones and lacks some. The sample has about 76,000 clones; about 91% are singletons. Material for sequencing was T cells isolated from PBMCs. The source of these receptors is a human donor in good health. CDR3s include the opening cysteine and the closing phenylalanine or tryptophan. The order of the fields is J gene, clone size, D gene, V gene, CDR3 DNA, CDR3 protein. D genes are given only for firm matches. Rows may omit the clone size; those that give it use once, few, many or a size class.

TRBJ1-5	-	-	TRBV7-9	TGTGCCAGCAGCACAAATAATCAGCCCCAGCATTTT	CASSTNNQPQHF
TRBJ2-2	-	-	TRBV18	TGTGCCAGCTCACCCGGGACTTGGGGAAACACCGGGGAGCTGTTTTTT	CASSPGTWGNTGELFF
TRBJ1-1	-	-	TRBV11-2	TGTGCCAGCAGTTCGGCCCCTAACAGGGTTGGGACTGAAGCTTTCTTT	CASSSAPNRVGTEAFF
TRBJ1-1	-	-	TRBV7-6	TGTGCCAGCAGCTCGGTGGCCAGGGCGAACACTGAAGCTTTCTTT	CASSSVARANTEAFF
TRBJ1-1	-	-	TRBV9	TGTGCCAGCAGCGCGGGAGGTCCGGGGGATTACACTGAAGCTTTCTTT	CASSAGGPGDYTEAFF
TRBJ2-1	-	-	TRBV4-2	TGTGCCAGCAGCCGGGGTGCGGGTGAGCAGTTCTTC	CASSRGAGEQFF
TRBJ1-2	-	TRBD1	TRBV2	TGTGCCAGCAGTACAGGGGGCGCGTCAGGCTACACCTTC	CASSTGGASGYTF
TRBJ2-3	-	TRBD2	TRBV4-2	TGTGCCAGCAGCCAAGAGGAAACTAGCGGGAGGTTCAGCACAGATACGCAGTATTTT	CASSQEETSGRFSTDTQYF
TRBJ2-2	-	TRBD1	TRBV15	TGTGCCACCAGCAGGAAAAGGACAGGGGTGAACGGGGAGCTGTTTTTT	CATSRKRTGVNGELFF
TRBJ1-3	-	-	TRBV11-2	TGTGCCAGTGCGGGCGAAGGGAGTCCGGGAAACACCATATATTTT	CASAGEGSPGNTIYF
TRBJ2-5	-	TRBD1	TRBV28	TGTGCCAGCAGTTCCGGACAGGGTTTGGCTTGGTACTTC	CASSSGQGLAWYF
TRBJ2-7	-	TRBD2	TRBV6-5	TGTGCCAGCAACCGAGCGGGGCCGTCCTACGAGCAGTACTTC	CASNRAGPSYEQYF
TRBJ2-2	-	-	TRBV29-1	TGCAGCGTTGAAGACAGGGCGAAGAACACCGGGGAGCTGTTTTTT	CSVEDRAKNTGELFF
TRBJ2-7	-	TRBD1	TRBV4-1	TGCGCCAGCAGGGTTCAAGGACAGGGAATCTACGAGCAGTACTTC	CASRVQGQGIYEQYF
TRBJ2-5	-	-	TRBV6-1	TGTGCCAGCAGTTGGGCATTTGAAGAGACCCAGTACTTC	CASSWAFEETQYF
TRBJ2-1	-	TRBD2	TRBV27	TGTGCCAGCAGTCCCTATAGCGGGAGGAGATACAATGAGCAGTTCTTC	CASSPYSGRRYNEQFF
TRBJ1-2	-	TRBD1	TRBV5-4	TGTGCCAGCAGCTCACAGGGGGAAGATGGCTACACCTTC	CASSSQGEDGYTF
TRBJ1-4	-	TRBD1	TRBV14	TGTGCCAGCAGCCAAGATTATGGGACAGTAAATGAAAAACTGTTTTTT	CASSQDYGTVNEKLFF
TRBJ1-1	few	-	TRBV30	TGTGCCTGGAGTGTACCCTATTTGAACACTGAAGCTTTCTTT	CAWSVPYLNTEAFF
TRBJ2-5	-	TRBD2	TRBV6-1	TGTGCCAGCAGTGAACTGGGGCGGGGGGGAGAGACCCAGTACTTC	CASSELGRGGETQYF
TRBJ2-5	-	-	TRBV5-4	TGTGCCAGCAGCTTGGACGCCTCGGGGGAGACCCAGTACTTC	CASSLDASGETQYF
TRBJ2-3	-	-	TRBV9	TGTGCCAGCAGCGCAAGACTAACGGGGGAAGATACGCAGTATTTT	CASSARLTGEDTQYF
TRBJ2-1	-	TRBD1	TRBV6-5	TGTGCCAGCACCTCTGGGGGGACAGGGAAGAATGAGCAGTTCTTC	CASTSGGTGKNEQFF
TRBJ2-1	-	TRBD2	TRBV5-1	TGCGCCAGCAGCTCCGTCCCGGGACTAGCGGGGGGAGGAGAGCAGTTCTTC	CASSSVPGLAGGGEQFF
TRBJ2-3	-	-	TRBV6-6	TGTGCCAGCAGTTACAATGAGGGAGATACGCAGTATTTT	CASSYNEGDTQYF
TRBJ2-1	-	-	TRBV6-5	TGTGCCAGCAGTTACGAGACTAGGGGTAATGAGCAGTTCTTC	CASSYETRGNEQFF
TRBJ2-3	-	-	TRBV7-2	TGTGCCAGCAGCTACGGACAGTCCGCAGATACGCAGTATTTT	CASSYGQSADTQYF
TRBJ2-7	-	TRBD2	TRBV5-1	TGCGCCAGCAGCTTGGCGTCTAGCGGTTCACCCGAGGACTTC	CASSLASSGSPEDF
TRBJ2-3	-	-	TRBV10-3	TGTGCCACCCGCTTAGAATTGGATACGCAGTATTTT	CATRLELDTQYF
TRBJ1-3	-	TRBD1	TRBV6-5	TGTGCCAGCAGTTACTCCGGGACAGGGTCGGGAAACACCATATATTTT	CASSYSGTGSGNTIYF
TRBJ2-7	once	-	TRBV2	TGTGCCAGCAGTGAAGGTTCAGGTAGCTACGAGCAGTACTTC	CASSEGSGSYEQYF
TRBJ2-7	once	TRBD2	TRBV6-1	TGTGCCAGCAGTTTAGCGGGGGGAGCCTACGAGCAGTACTTC	CASSLAGGAYEQYF
TRBJ1-3	-	TRBD1	TRBV6-5	TGTGCCAGCAGTCCCGGGACAGGTGGCAACACCATATATTTT	CASSPGTGGNTIYF
TRBJ2-3	-	-	TRBV19	TGTGCCAGTAGTATGATGCGGGATACGCAGTATTTT	CASSMMRDTQYF
TRBJ2-3	-	-	TRBV7-6	TGTGCCAGCAGCCCCCTAGAGAGCACAGATACGCAGTATTTT	CASSPLESTDTQYF
TRBJ2-2	-	-	TRBV5-1	TGCGCCAGCAGCTCCAGGGGCGAGGGGACCGGGGAGCTGTTTTTT	CASSSRGEGTGELFF
TRBJ2-7	-	-	TRBV27	TGTGCCAGCAGTTTTTGGCTACAGGGAAATTACTACGAGCAGTACTTC	CASSFWLQGNYYEQYF
TRBJ2-7	-	TRBD2	TRBV4-2	TGTGCCAGCAGCCAAGAGGCTAGCGGCCTTTCCTACGAGCAGTACTTC	CASSQEASGLSYEQYF
TRBJ2-7	-	-	TRBV5-1	TGCGCCAGCAGCTGGGACACCCACTCCTACGAGCAGTACTTC	CASSWDTHSYEQYF
TRBJ2-5	-	-	TRBV4-1	TGCGCCAGCAGCCAAGCGGGTAGTCAGGAGACCCAGTACTTC	CASSQAGSQETQYF
TRBJ2-6	-	-	TRBV19	TGTGCCAGTGGAGAAGTCCCGCCCTCTGGGGCCAACGTCCTGACTTTC	CASGEVPPSGANVLTF
TRBJ2-1	-	-	TRBV2	TGTGCCAGCATGAAGGGGTCTGGACAGGGACTAAGGGGCAGTGAGCAGTTCTTC	CASMKGSGQGLRGSEQFF
TRBJ2-7	-	TRBD2	TRBV27	TGTGCCAGCAGTTCCAAGTCCCGGGCTAGCGGGCGGTACGAGCAGTACTTC	CASSSKSRASGRYEQYF
TRBJ1-5	-	-	TRBV6-4	TGTGCCAGCAGTGACTCCTATAATAGCAATCAGCCCCAGCATTTT	CASSDSYNSNQPQHF
TRBJ2-7	-	-	TRBV7-9	TGTGCCAGCAGCTCGTCAGGGGCGCGGCTGTACGAGCAGTACTTC	CASSSSGARLYEQYF
TRBJ2-2	-	TRBD2	TRBV6-6	TGTGCCAGCAGTACCACTAGCGCCGGGGAGCTGTTTTTT	CASSTTSAGELFF
TRBJ2-1	-	-	TRBV7-8	TGTGCCAGCAGCTTACAAGGAGCCCTAAGCAATGAGCAGTTCTTC	CASSLQGALSNEQFF